These 32 T cell receptor beta chains were sequenced from one sample in a study of T cell responses to AZD1222 COVID-19 vaccine. Method: immunoSEQ multiplex PCR; TCRdb's copy keeps in-frame clones and lacks some. The sample holds about 100,000 clones, 80% to 95% seen once. Specimen: peripheral blood, collected on day 0 of AZD1222 vaccination. The receptors stem from an adult in good health.

The chain uses TRBV3-1 (or the pseudogene TRBV3-2) and TRBJ2-1; no clear D. This CDR3 contains 12 residues. V was trimmed by 5 bases and J by 4 bases, leaving 6 bases between them. Germline values: CDR1 LGHDT, CDR2 YNNKEL (reference sequence). The CDR3 loop reads CASSSTYNEQFF. CDR3 nucleotides: TGTGCCAGCAGCTCGACATACAATGAGCAGTTCTTC.

The rearrangement links TRBV25-1 to TRBJ2-1; D ambiguous. V lost 4 bases, J lost 10 bases, and 8 bases lay in between. Germline CDR1 is MGHDK and CDR2 is SYGVNS. This CDR3 has 11 amino acids. The CDR3 spells CASSVRSEQFF. In nucleotides, the CDR3 is TGTGCCAGCAGTGTGCGGTCCGAGCAGTTCTTC.

This chain joins TRBV7-9 and TRBJ2-1; D remains ambiguous. V was cut by 2 bases and J by 7 bases, with 15 bases left in between. There are 15 residues in the CDR3. Germline V gives CDR1 SEHNR, CDR2 FQNEAQ (reference sequence). CDR3 sequence reads: CASSLTDGIFNEQFF. Written as DNA, the CDR3 is TGTGCCAGCAGCTTAACGGATGGGATCTTTAATGAGCAGTTCTTC.

V and J are TRBV4-2 and TRBJ2-5; TRBD2 matches 15 bases. The CDR3 spans 16 residues. Germline CDR1 is LGHNA and CDR2 is YNFKEQ. Trimming at V came to 4 bases and at J to 1 base, leaving 1 base not matched to a gene. The CDR3 protein is CASSRTSGRVQETQYF. The CDR3 DNA sequence: TGTGCCAGCAGCCGGACTAGCGGGAGGGTCCAAGAGACCCAGTACTTC.

The chain couples TRBV4-1 to TRBJ1-2; tentatively, D is TRBD1 (5 bases). Germline CDR1 is MGHRA and CDR2 is YSYEKL. The CDR3 covers 18 residues. Trimming took 3 bases from V and 3 from J, leaving 23 bases between them. The CDR3 loop reads CASSQLVNLFQGYYGYTF. CDR3 nucleotide sequence: TGCGCCAGCAGCCAGCTTGTTAATTTATTTCAGGGCTACTATGGCTACACCTTC.

This sequence joins TRBV3-1 (or the pseudogene TRBV3-2) and TRBJ2-2; D might be TRBD1 or TRBD2, each matching 5 bases. Trimming removed 2 bases from V and 6 bases from J, with 10 bases in between. The CDR3 runs 14 residues. Germline V lookup: CDR1 LGHDT, CDR2 YNNKEL (reference sequence). The DNA for the CDR3 is TGTGCCAGCAGCCAAAGGGACGGATCCGGGGAGCTGTTTTTT. Amino acid sequence: CASSQRDGSGELFF.

The chain links TRBV4-1 to TRBJ1-6; TRBD1 is a possible D gene (6 bases). The germline V gene has CDR1 MGHRA and CDR2 YSYEKL. The CDR3 has 15 residues. The V gene lost 2 bases and the J gene lost 10 bases, with 15 bases spanning the gap. The CDR3 reads CASSQRDKTGSPLHF. CDR3 nucleotide sequence: TGCGCCAGCAGCCAACGGGACAAAACTGGATCACCCCTCCACTTT.

The chain carries TRBV5-4 and TRBJ2-3; TRBD2 matches at 9 bases. This CDR3 region has 16 residues. The ends lost 0 bases at V and 1 base at J; junction bases unmatched: 3. Per the germline V gene, CDR1 is SGHNT and CDR2 is YYREEE (reference sequence). CDR3 residues: CASSLGASGGTDTQYF. The CDR3 DNA reads TGTGCCAGCAGCTTGGGGGCTAGCGGGGGCACAGATACGCAGTATTTT. Looking up the rest from reference TRBV5-4 and TRBJ2-3 gives the full variable domain: ETGVTQSPTHLIKTRGQQVTLRCSSQSGHNTVSWYQQALGQGPQFIFQYYREEENGRGNFPPRFSGLQFPNYSSELNVNALELDDSALYLCASSLGASGGTDTQYFGPGTRLTVL.

The rearrangement links TRBV18 to TRBJ2-7; 10 bases align to TRBD2. The CDR3 has 19 residues. Germline values: CDR1 KGHSH, CDR2 LQKENI. With 1 base clipped from V and 3 bases from J, the junction kept 15 bases outside the gene matches. The CDR3 region has the DNA TGTGCCAGCTCACCACGGGCCGGGGAAAGCGGGAGGGCCAACTACGAGCAGTACTTC. Protein: CASSPRAGESGRANYEQYF. Full variable domain (missing parts from reference TRBV18 and TRBJ2-7): NAGVMQNPRHLVRRRGQEARLRCSPMKGHSHVYWYRQLPEEGLKFMVYLQKENIIDESGMPKERFSAEFPKEGPSILRIQQVVRGDSAAYFCASSPRAGESGRANYEQYFGPGTRLTVT.

V usage is TRBV2 and J usage is TRBJ1-2; D gene uncertain. V lost 0 bases to trimming and J lost 2 bases, with 10 bases between them. CDR1 and CDR2 (germline): SNHLY, FYNNEI. The CDR3 runs 15 residues. The CDR3, as DNA: TGTGCCAGCAGTGAAGCGCAGGCAGGAAACTATGGCTACACCTTC. Translated, it gives CASSEAQAGNYGYTF.

This clone was observed a single time. This chain links TRBV18 with TRBJ1-1, with 10 bases that match TRBD1. The trim removed 0 bases at V and 8 bases at J, leaving 3 bases unmatched. There are 14 residues in the CDR3. Germline V gene sequence: CDR1 KGHSH, CDR2 LQKENI. DNA of the CDR3: TGTGCCAGCTCACCACCGCCGGGACAGGGGGAAGCTTTCTTT. Encoded protein: CASSPPPGQGEAFF. Full variable domain (outside the CDR3, taken from reference TRBV18 and TRBJ1-1): NAGVMQNPRHLVRRRGQEARLRCSPMKGHSHVYWYRQLPEEGLKFMVYLQKENIIDESGMPKERFSAEFPKEGPSILRIQQVVRGDSAAYFCASSPPPGQGEAFFGQGTRLTVV.

V is TRBV24-1 and J is TRBJ2-3, with 12 bases aligning to TRBD1. The CDR3 is made up of 17 amino acids. The trim removed 7 bases at V and 4 bases at J, leaving 11 bases unmatched. Germline V gene lookup returns CDR1 KGHDR and CDR2 SFDVKD. The CDR3 reads CATRPSPGQGAPDTQYF. CDR3 coding DNA: TGTGCCACCAGACCAAGTCCGGGACAGGGGGCTCCAGATACGCAGTATTTT.

The chain combines TRBV5-1 with TRBJ2-1; 7 bases line up with TRBD1. Germline CDR1 is SGHRS and CDR2 is YFSETQ. The trim removed 4 bases at V and 7 bases at J, leaving 8 bases unmatched. There are 14 residues in the CDR3. The DNA for the CDR3 is TGCGCCAGCAGCATGGGACAGACGGAGAATGAGCAGTTCTTC. Protein sequence: CASSMGQTENEQFF.

The V gene is TRBV6-5, the J gene TRBJ2-7; D call uncertain. Germline V gives CDR1 MNHEY, CDR2 SVGAGI. The CDR3 totals 14 residues. V shed 7 bases and J shed 0 bases, with 13 bases lying between them. CDR3 nucleotides: TGTGCCAGCAAAGAGACTCTGGGCTCCTACGAGCAGTACTTC. Its protein product is CASKETLGSYEQYF.

In this sample, this clone turned up a few times. V is TRBV2 and J is TRBJ1-2, with D hard to call. This CDR3 has 14 amino acids. Per germline, CDR1 SNHLY and CDR2 FYNNEI. V was pared by 11 bases and J by 6 bases, with 22 bases between. Here the CDR3 DNA reads TGTGCCGTTCGCTACAGCTCAACCCTCCATGGCTACACCTTC. Translating it yields CAVRYSSTLHGYTF. The complete variable domain, with remaining parts taken from reference TRBV2 and TRBJ1-2, reads EPEVTQTPSHQVTQMGQEVILRCVPISNHLYFYWYRQILGQKVEFLVSFYNNEISEKSEIFDDQFSVERPDGSNFTLKIRSTKLEDSAMYFCAVRYSSTLHGYTFGSGTRLTVV.

V gene TRBV28 combines with J gene TRBJ2-1; TRBD2 matches at 12 bases. With 3 bases clipped from V and 6 bases from J, the junction kept 3 bases outside the gene matches. Germline CDR1 is MDHEN and CDR2 is SYDVKM. The CDR3 has 15 residues. The CDR3 protein is CASSFRLAGVNEQFF. Written as DNA, the CDR3 is TGTGCCAGCAGTTTCCGACTAGCGGGGGTCAATGAGCAGTTCTTC.

In DNA, the CDR3 is TGTGCCATCCAGGACGCCGACACTGAAGCTTTCTTT. Translation: CAIQDADTEAFF. The V call is TRBV10-3, the J call TRBJ1-1; no clear D gene. The CDR3 runs to 12 residues. CDR1 ENHRY and CDR2 SYGVKD come from the germline V gene. Trimming took off 8 bases at V and 3 bases at J, with 10 bases between the two ends.

This clone was detected once. This rearrangement joins TRBV6-5 to TRBJ1-2; TRBD1 matches 8 bases. The ends lost 6 bases at V and 3 bases at J; junction bases unmatched: 0. CDR1 MNHEY and CDR2 SVGAGI come from the germline V gene. The CDR3 spans 12 residues. This chain's CDR3 is CASRTGDYGYTF. DNA for the CDR3: TGTGCCAGCAGGACAGGGGACTATGGCTACACCTTC.

The rearrangement links TRBV7-9 to TRBJ1-6; TRBD1 might be the D (5 bases). The CDR3 consists of 13 residues. The V end was cut by 1 base, the J end by 11 bases, with 9 bases between. Germline loops: CDR1 SEHNR, CDR2 FQNEAQ (reference sequence). DNA for the CDR3: TGTGCCAGCAGCTTAGAGGGGACGGCACCCCTCCACTTT. Encoded protein: CASSLEGTAPLHF.

The CDR3 protein is CASGRDLISNQPQHF. CDR3 bases: TGTGCCAGCGGAAGGGATCTCATTAGCAATCAGCCCCAGCATTTT. The chain combines TRBV6-5 with TRBJ1-5; D gene unclear. Germline-derived CDR1 and CDR2 are MNHEY and SVGAGI. The CDR3 is 15 residues long. The V end lost 8 bases, the J end lost 0 bases, and 14 bases lay between the germline ends.

The chain has TRBV18 and TRBJ1-5; unclear D gene. The germline CDR1 and CDR2 sequences are KGHSH and LQKENI. The V end was cut by 1 base, the J end by 4 bases, with 14 bases between. This CDR3 is built from 16 residues. Here the CDR3 DNA reads TGTGCCAGCTCACCACAGGGTGGCGGCTTGAATCAGCCCCAGCATTTT. Translation gives CASSPQGGGLNQPQHF.

J is TRBJ2-3 and V is TRBV19, with unresolved D. The germline V gene encodes CDR1 LNHDA and CDR2 SQIVND (reference sequence). The germline V and J ends were trimmed by 4 bases and 4 bases, with 18 bases remaining between them. This CDR3 comprises 16 residues. CDR3 protein: CASSKAKGRIADTQYF. CDR3 sequence (DNA): TGTGCCAGTAGTAAAGCCAAGGGCCGCATCGCAGATACGCAGTATTTT.

V and J are TRBV10-3 and TRBJ1-1; tentatively, D is TRBD1 (5 bases). This CDR3 has 14 residues. Germline V gene data show CDR1 as ENHRY and CDR2 as SYGVKD. V shed 7 bases and J shed 0 bases, with 12 bases lying between them. DNA for the CDR3: TGTGCCATCACTGGGGACGGATTGAACACTGAAGCTTTCTTT. Amino acids: CAITGDGLNTEAFF.

The V gene is TRBV6-4, the J gene TRBJ2-1, with 10 bases fitting TRBD1. Germline values: CDR1 MRHNA, CDR2 SNTAGT. Unmatched junction bases numbered 6, after V lost 3 bases and J lost 4 bases. The CDR3 totals 16 residues. The CDR3 DNA reads TGTGCCAGCAGTGAGAACCCGGGACAGGGGTACAATGAGCAGTTCTTC. Translating gives CASSENPGQGYNEQFF.

V and J are TRBV6-1 and TRBJ2-1; unclear D gene. V dropped 3 bases and J dropped 0 bases, with 9 bases sitting between them. The germline V gene has CDR1 MNHNS and CDR2 SASEGT. This CDR3 contains 15 residues. CDR3: CASSDGTRSYNEQFF. The CDR3, as DNA: TGTGCCAGCAGTGATGGAACCCGCTCCTACAATGAGCAGTTCTTC.

This chain links TRBV28 with TRBJ2-7; 8 bases are shared with TRBD1. This CDR3 is built from 14 residues. With V trimmed by 7 bases and J by 5 bases, 10 bases remained unmatched. CDR1 is MDHEN and CDR2 is SYDVKM in the germline V gene. The DNA of the CDR3 is TGTGCCAGCATTCCCCAGGGGGCTGGCGACGAGCAGTACTTC. This codes for CASIPQGAGDEQYF.

The chain joins TRBV2 to TRBJ1-5, with D maybe TRBD1 (5 bases). The length of the CDR3 is 16 residues. Germline CDR1 is SNHLY and CDR2 is FYNNEI. Deletions cut 3 bases from V and 1 base from J, with 13 bases between. This CDR3 reads CASSDGLWDSNQPQHF. The CDR3 DNA reads as TGTGCCAGCAGTGATGGTTTATGGGACAGCAATCAGCCCCAGCATTTT.

The chain joins TRBV4-1 to TRBJ1-2; 7 bases line up with TRBD1. V dropped 2 bases and J dropped 4; count of bases not matched to a gene: 10. The CDR3 length is 16 residues. CDR1 is MGHRA, CDR2 YSYEKL, per germline. The CDR3 DNA is TGCGCCAGCAGCCAACGTGACAGGGCCGGACCCTATGGCTACACCTTC. Translating it yields CASSQRDRAGPYGYTF.

This clone is a singleton in its sample. This chain links TRBV5-1 with TRBJ2-6; 7 nucleotides line up with TRBD2. Germline V gene data show CDR1 as SGHRS and CDR2 as YFSETQ. The length of the CDR3 is 17 residues. J lost 1 base, V lost 4 bases, and 8 bases had no gene match. CDR3 DNA sequence: TGCGCCAGCAGCCAGCTCGCGGGGGTATCTGGGGCCAACGTCCTGACTTTC. Translating gives CASSQLAGVSGANVLTF.

The V gene is TRBV28, the J gene TRBJ1-5; 7 nucleotides line up with TRBD1. The CDR3 length is 15 residues. Germline V gene lookup returns CDR1 MDHEN and CDR2 SYDVKM. V lost 2 bases to trimming and J lost 7 bases; unmatched junction nucleotides: 8. The CDR3 reads CASSLPQGVRQPQHF. The CDR3 nucleotides are TGTGCCAGCAGTTTACCTCAGGGGGTCCGGCAGCCCCAGCATTTT.

The chain recombines TRBV5-1 with TRBJ2-2; D may be TRBD1 (6 bases). The CDR3 loop spans 15 amino acids. The germline CDR1 and CDR2 sequences are SGHRS and YFSETQ. Trimming took off 2 bases at V and 7 bases at J, with 15 bases between the two ends. CDR3 DNA: TGCGCCAGCAGCTTACCCCAGGGGTCGTTCGGGGAGCTGTTTTTT. It specifies CASSLPQGSFGELFF.

The V gene is TRBV7-3, the J gene TRBJ2-3, with 8 bases fitting TRBD2. J gave up 1 base and V 4 bases, and 4 bases lay outside the gene matches. Germline loops: CDR1 SGHTA, CDR2 FQGTGA. CDR3 length equals 15 residues. In DNA, the CDR3 is TGTGCCAGCAGCTCCTCAGCGGGAGGCACAGATACGCAGTATTTT. The encoded protein is CASSSSAGGTDTQYF. Drawing the rest from reference TRBV7-3 and TRBJ2-3, the complete variable domain is GAGVSQTPSNKVTEKGKYVELRCDPISGHTALYWYRQSLGQGPEFLIYFQGTGAADDSGLPNDRFFAVRPEGSVSTLKIQRTERGDSAVYLCASSSSAGGTDTQYFGPGTRLTVL.